The subject of this entry is one T cell receptor beta chain. The data originate from a study of regulatory T cells in long-lasting Graves disease. The V and J ends lost 3 bases and 6 bases respectively, with 15 bases between them. The germline CDR1 and CDR2 sequences are KGHSH and LQKENI. The CDR3 is made up of 15 amino acids. Building of the TCR beta libraries involved iRepertoire HTBI primers and Arm-PCR of CDR3 regions. TCRdb analysed the multiplex PCR reads with MiXCR anew, one entry per CDR3 protein. The sample has about 660,000 distinct CDR3 sequences, about 32% seen once. The time point denotes: persistent/refractory GD, antithyroid drugs over 5 years with positive TRAb. PBMC RNA served as the TCR library source. Recruitment took place at an endocrinology department in Xi'an, China.

The TCR originated in a female donor with Graves disease. The sample was peripheral blood mononuclear cells (PBMCs), taken when the disease was refractory, from a patient treated with antithyroid drugs. This chain connects TRBV18 to TRBJ1-5, with D perhaps matching TRBD1 (5 bases). In DNA form, the CDR3 reads TGTGCCAGCTCACCTAACACGGGGGAAGGTCAGCCCCAGCATTTT. Protein: CASSPNTGEGQPQHF.